These 9 T cell receptor beta chains came from one sample sequenced in a study of shared clonotypes between healthy human individuals. Measured with immunoSEQ multiplex PCR; TCRdb has only the in-frame clones, and not every one. In the table there are roughly 2.6 million clones, about 92% of which are singletons. The sample was naive CD4+ T cells sorted from blood. The subset is: CD45RA+ positively selected. These receptors were obtained from a young man in good health.

The chain is built from TRBV18 and TRBJ2-5; D is tentatively TRBD1 or TRBD2 (5 bases each). Germline V CDR1 and CDR2: KGHSH, LQKENI. Trimming cost V 6 bases and J 2 bases, with 13 bases left between them. The CDR3 length is 14 residues. In DNA form, the CDR3 reads TGTGCCAGCTCCCTTCTGGGGGATCAAGAGACCCAGTACTTC. Its protein is CASSLLGDQETQYF.

Comment on this clone: The same CDR3 also results from other DNA sequences found in this sample. This chain joins TRBV11-2 and TRBJ2-7; D ambiguous. This CDR3 comprises 14 residues. Trimming cost V 5 bases and J 0 bases, with 11 bases left between them. CDR1 and CDR2 (germline): SGHAT, FQNNGV. In DNA, the CDR3 is TGTGCCAGCAGCCTGGACCGTGCCTCCTACGAGCAGTACTTC. Translating gives CASSLDRASYEQYF. Looking up the rest from reference TRBV11-2 and TRBJ2-7 gives the full variable domain: EAGVAQSPRYKIIEKRQSVAFWCNPISGHATLYWYQQILGQGPKLLIQFQNNGVVDDSQLPKDRFSAERLKGVDSTLKIQPAKLEDSAVYLCASSLDRASYEQYFGPGTRLTVT.

This chain uses TRBV30 with TRBJ1-6; 7 bases line up with TRBD1. This CDR3 comprises 14 residues. Germline lookup yields CDR1 GTSNPN and CDR2 SVGIG (reference sequence). Losses at the gene ends were 1 base for V and 11 bases for J; bases not matched to a gene: 8. The CDR3, as DNA: TGTGCCTGGAGTGCGGACAGGCAAAACCCACCCCTCCACTTT. It codes for CAWSADRQNPPLHF.

V and J are TRBV19 and TRBJ2-7; maybe TRBD1 (6 bases). V shed 5 bases and J shed 4 bases, with 21 bases lying between them. Germline loops: CDR1 LNHDA, CDR2 SQIVND (reference sequence). The CDR3 has 16 amino acids. The CDR3 loop is CASSPGSVQGRYEQYF. CDR3 DNA: TGTGCCAGTAGTCCCGGGTCAGTACAGGGAAGGTACGAGCAGTACTTC. Combining the CDR3 with reference TRBV19 and TRBJ2-7 gives the whole variable domain DGGITQSPKYLFRKEGQNVTLSCEQNLNHDAMYWYRQDPGQGLRLIYYSQIVNDFQKGDIAEGYSVSREKKESFPLTVTSAQKNPTAFYLCASSPGSVQGRYEQYFGPGTRLTVT.

The chain links TRBV27 to TRBJ2-7, with 7 positions matching TRBD1. This CDR3 comprises 15 residues. Germline V lookup: CDR1 MNHEY, CDR2 SMNVEV (reference sequence). J was trimmed by 0 bases and V by 6 bases; bases with no gene match: 8. The CDR3 loop reads CASRTTGVLSYEQYF. Written as DNA, the CDR3 is TGTGCCAGCAGAACAACAGGGGTCCTCTCCTACGAGCAGTACTTC.

About this clone: The same CDR3 arises from other DNA sequences in this sample as well. V usage is TRBV11-3 and J usage is TRBJ2-7; tentative D call: TRBD2 (6 bases). Between the trimmed V and J ends, which lost 4 bases and 1 base, there was a span of 11 bases. The CDR3 runs 14 residues. The germline V gene has CDR1 SGHNT and CDR2 YENEEA. In nucleotides, the CDR3 is TGTGCCAGCAGCTCCGGGGGAAGTTCCTACGAGCAGTACTTC. It yields the protein CASSSGGSSYEQYF. Filled out from reference TRBV11-3 and TRBJ2-7, the complete variable domain reads EAGVVQSPRYKIIEKKQPVAFWCNPISGHNTLYWYLQNLGQGPELLIRYENEEAVDDSQLPKDRFSAERLKGVDSTLKIQPAELGDSAVYLCASSSGGSSYEQYFGPGTRLTVT.

The rearrangement joins TRBV30 to TRBJ2-4; TRBD2 matches at 9 bases. Trimming took 0 bases from V and 1 from J; bases not matched to a gene: 7. The CDR3 consists of 17 residues. Germline CDR1 reads GTSNPN; CDR2 reads SVGIG (reference sequence). CDR3 nucleotide sequence: TGTGCCTGGAGTGTCGGCGGGGGGGCCTGGGCCAAAAACATTCAGTACTTC. Its protein is CAWSVGGGAWAKNIQYF.

The chain carries TRBV12-5 and TRBJ2-3; D not resolved. CDR3 length: 15 residues. Germline CDR1 and CDR2: LGHNT and FRNRAP. The V and J ends lost 1 base and 2 bases respectively, with 10 bases between them. The CDR3 sequence is CASGLEASHTDTQYF. CDR3 nucleotide sequence: TGTGCTAGTGGTTTGGAGGCTTCCCACACAGATACGCAGTATTTT.

This chain joins TRBV9 and TRBJ2-5, with TRBD2 matching 13 bases. The CDR3 spans 16 residues. Germline assignment: CDR1 SGDLS and CDR2 YYNGEE. After removal of 4 bases from V and 2 bases from J, the junction contained 5 bases not matched to a gene. CDR3 in amino acids: CASSPGLAGAQETQYF. Here the CDR3 DNA reads TGTGCCAGCAGCCCCGGACTAGCGGGAGCTCAAGAGACCCAGTACTTC.